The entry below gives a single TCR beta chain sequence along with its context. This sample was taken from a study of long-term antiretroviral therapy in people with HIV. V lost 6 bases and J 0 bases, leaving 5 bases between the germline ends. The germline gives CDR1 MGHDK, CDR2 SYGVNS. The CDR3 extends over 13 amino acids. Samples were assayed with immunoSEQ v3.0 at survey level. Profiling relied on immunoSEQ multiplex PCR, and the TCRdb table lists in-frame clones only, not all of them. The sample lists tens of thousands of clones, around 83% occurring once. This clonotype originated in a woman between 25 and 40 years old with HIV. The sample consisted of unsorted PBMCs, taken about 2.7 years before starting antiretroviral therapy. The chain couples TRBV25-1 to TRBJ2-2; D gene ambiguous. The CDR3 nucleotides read TGTGCCAGCAGAACCGCGAACACCGGGGAGCTGTTTTTT. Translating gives CASRTANTGELFF.